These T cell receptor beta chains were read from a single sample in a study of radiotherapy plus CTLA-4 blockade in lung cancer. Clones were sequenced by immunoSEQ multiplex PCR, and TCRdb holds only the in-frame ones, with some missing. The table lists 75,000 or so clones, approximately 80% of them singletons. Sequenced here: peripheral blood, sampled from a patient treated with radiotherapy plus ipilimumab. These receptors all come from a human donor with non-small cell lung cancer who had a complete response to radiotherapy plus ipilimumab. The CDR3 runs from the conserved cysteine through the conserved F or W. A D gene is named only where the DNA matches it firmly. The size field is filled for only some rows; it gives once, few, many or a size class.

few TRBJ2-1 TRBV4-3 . TGCGCCAGCAGCCAAGATCGGGCTAGCGCCACCTACAATGAGCAGTTCTTC CASSQDRASATYNEQFF
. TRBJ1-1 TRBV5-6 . TGTGCCAGCAGCTGGGGGTCAGGGAAGAACACTGAAGCTTTCTTT CASSWGSGKNTEAFF
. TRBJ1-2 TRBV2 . TGTGCCAGCAGTGCGGCCACACGGGGCTACACCTTC CASSAATRGYTF
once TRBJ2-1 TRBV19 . TGTGCCAGTAAAGTGGACGGACCTTACAATGAGCAGTTCTTC CASKVDGPYNEQFF
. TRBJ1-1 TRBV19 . TGTGCCAGTAGCCCCCCGGCGGCTGAAGCTTTCTTT CASSPPAAEAFF
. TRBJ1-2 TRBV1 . TGCACCAGCAGCCAAGATGGGGGGGGCTACCGCTATGGCTACACCTTC CTSSQDGGGYRYGYTF
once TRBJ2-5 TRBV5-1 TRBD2 TGCGCCAGCAGCCAGCGGGGGGCTCCTACGGACCAGTACTTC CASSQRGAPTDQYF
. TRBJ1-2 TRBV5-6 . TGTGCCAGCAGCTTAACGGGGGATGCCTATGGCTACACCTTC CASSLTGDAYGYTF
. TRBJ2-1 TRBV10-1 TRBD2 TGCGCCAGCAACATGACTAGCGGGAGCACCGATGAGCAGTTCTTC CASNMTSGSTDEQFF
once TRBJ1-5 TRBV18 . TGTGCCAGCTCACCAAGCCAGGGTAGCAATCAGCCCCAGCATTTT CASSPSQGSNQPQHF
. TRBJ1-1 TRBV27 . TGTGCCAGCAGCCCTGACAGGCTTACCCCTGAAGCTTTCTTT CASSPDRLTPEAFF
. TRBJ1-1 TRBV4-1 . TGCGCCAGCAGCCAAGTCTCTCTCATGAACACTGAAGCTTTCTTT CASSQVSLMNTEAFF
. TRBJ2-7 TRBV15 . TGTGCCACCAGCAGAGATACCAGAGGTAGCACCTACGAGCAGTACTTC CATSRDTRGSTYEQYF
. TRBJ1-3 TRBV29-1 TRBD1 TGCAGCGGGGGACAGAGAGGAAACACCATATATTTT CSGGQRGNTIYF
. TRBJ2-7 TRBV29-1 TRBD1 TGCAGCGTAACCGGGACAGGGGGTTTCTACGAGCAGTACTTC CSVTGTGGFYEQYF
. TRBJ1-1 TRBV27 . TGTGCCAGCAGACTACAGGAGGCAAACACTGAAGCTTTCTTT CASRLQEANTEAFF
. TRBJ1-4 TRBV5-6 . TGTGCCAGCAGCTTGGCCGGACCGAATGAAAAACTGTTTTTT CASSLAGPNEKLFF
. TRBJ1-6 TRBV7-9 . TGTGCCAGCAGCTTACAGACCTCCTATAATTCACCCCTCCACTTT CASSLQTSYNSPLHF
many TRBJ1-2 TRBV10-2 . TGCGCCAGCAGTGAGTCGAGGATATCTAACTATGGCTACACCTTC CASSESRISNYGYTF
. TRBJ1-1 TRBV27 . TGTGCCAGCAGTATCCCCGGGACGAACACTGAAGCTTTCTTT CASSIPGTNTEAFF
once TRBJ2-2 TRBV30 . TGTGCCTGGAGTGTACCCGGGATCAACACCGGGGAGCTGTTTTTT CAWSVPGINTGELFF
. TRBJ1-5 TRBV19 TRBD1 TGTGCCAGTAGTATTGCATACAGGGGATGGAATCAGCCCCAGCATTTT CASSIAYRGWNQPQHF
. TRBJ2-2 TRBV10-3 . TGTGCCATCAGTGAGAAGGGTATTCGGGCATCCGGGGAGCTGTTTTTT CAISEKGIRASGELFF
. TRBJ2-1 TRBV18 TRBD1 TGTGCCAGCTCAGCTGACAGGGGCAAATACAATGAGCAGTTCTTC CASSADRGKYNEQFF
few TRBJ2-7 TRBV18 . TGTGCCAGCTCACCATTAAACAGTCTTTACGAGCAGTACTTC CASSPLNSLYEQYF
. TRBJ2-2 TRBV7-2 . TGTGCCAGCAGCCTAAGGAGGGCGAACACCGGGGAGCTGTTTTTT CASSLRRANTGELFF
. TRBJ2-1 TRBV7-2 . TGTGCCAGCAGCCAAGCGTCCCAGACATACAATGAGCAGTTCTTC CASSQASQTYNEQFF
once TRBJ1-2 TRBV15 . TGTGCCACCAGCAGGGGCCCAGGGATGGAGGACACCTTC CATSRGPGMEDTF
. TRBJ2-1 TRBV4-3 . TGCGCCAGCAGCCAAAGATCTTCGAATGAGCAGTTCTTC CASSQRSSNEQFF
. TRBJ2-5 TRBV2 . TGTGCCAGCAGTGAAGAACTAGCAGGTCAAGAGACCCAGTACTTC CASSEELAGQETQYF
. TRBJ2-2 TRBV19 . TGTGCCAGTAGTTTCGGGGTTCTACTCACCGGGGAGCTGTTTTTT CASSFGVLLTGELFF
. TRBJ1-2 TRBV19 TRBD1 TGTGCCAGTAGCCAGACAGGGAGTGGTGGCTACACCTTC CASSQTGSGGYTF
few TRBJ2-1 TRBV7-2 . TGTGCCAGCAGCCCAGGTGAGTATGAGCAGTTCTTC CASSPGEYEQFF
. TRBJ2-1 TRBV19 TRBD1 TGTGCCAGTTCGGACAGGGGGACTTACAATGAGCAGTTCTTC CASSDRGTYNEQFF
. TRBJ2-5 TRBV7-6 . TGTGCCAGCAGCTTCCGAGGGGTAGAGACCCAGTACTTC CASSFRGVETQYF